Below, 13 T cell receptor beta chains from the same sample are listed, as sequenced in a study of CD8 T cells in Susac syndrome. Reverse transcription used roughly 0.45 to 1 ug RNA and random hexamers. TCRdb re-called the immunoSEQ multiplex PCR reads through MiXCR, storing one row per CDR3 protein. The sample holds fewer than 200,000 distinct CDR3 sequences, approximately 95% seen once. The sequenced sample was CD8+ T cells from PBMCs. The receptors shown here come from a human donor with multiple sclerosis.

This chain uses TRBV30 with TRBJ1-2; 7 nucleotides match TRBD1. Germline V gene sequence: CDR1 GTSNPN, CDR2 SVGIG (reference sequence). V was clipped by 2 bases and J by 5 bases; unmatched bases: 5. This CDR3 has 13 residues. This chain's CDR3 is CAWSLGGAYGYTF. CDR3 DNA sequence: TGTGCCTGGAGTCTAGGGGGCGCATATGGCTACACCTTC.

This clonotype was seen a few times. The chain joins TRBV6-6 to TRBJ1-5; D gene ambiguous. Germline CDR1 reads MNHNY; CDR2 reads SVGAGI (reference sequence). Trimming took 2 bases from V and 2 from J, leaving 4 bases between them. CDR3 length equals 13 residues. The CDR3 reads CASSYGGNQPQHF. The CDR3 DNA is TGTGCCAGCAGTTACGGGGGCAATCAGCCCCAGCATTTT.

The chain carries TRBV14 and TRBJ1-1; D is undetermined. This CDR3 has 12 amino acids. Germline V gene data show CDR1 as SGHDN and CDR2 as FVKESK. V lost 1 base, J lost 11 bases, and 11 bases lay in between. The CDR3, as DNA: TGTGCCAGCAGCCAAGCAAAGGGCCAGGCTTTCTTT. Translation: CASSQAKGQAFF.

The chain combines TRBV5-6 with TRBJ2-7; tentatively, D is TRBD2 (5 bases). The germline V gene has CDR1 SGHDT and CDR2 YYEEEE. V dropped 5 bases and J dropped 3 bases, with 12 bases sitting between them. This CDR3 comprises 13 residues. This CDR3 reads CASRGRGGYEQYF. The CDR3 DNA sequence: TGTGCCAGCAGGGGTCGAGGAGGCTACGAGCAGTACTTC.

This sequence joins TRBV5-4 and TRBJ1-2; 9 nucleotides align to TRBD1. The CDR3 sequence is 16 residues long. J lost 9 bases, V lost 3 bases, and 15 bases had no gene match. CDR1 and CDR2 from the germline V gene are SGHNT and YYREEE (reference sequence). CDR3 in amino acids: CASSYGQGSVLWSYTF. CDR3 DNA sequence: TGTGCCAGCAGCTATGGACAGGGGTCTGTACTATGGAGCTACACCTTC.

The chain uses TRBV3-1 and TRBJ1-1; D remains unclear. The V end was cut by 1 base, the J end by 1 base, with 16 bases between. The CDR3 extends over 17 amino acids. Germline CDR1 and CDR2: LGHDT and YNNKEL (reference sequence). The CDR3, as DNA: TGTGCCAGCAGCCAAGTCTCTTCCTTGACGAGGAACACTGAAGCTTTCTTT. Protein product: CASSQVSSLTRNTEAFF. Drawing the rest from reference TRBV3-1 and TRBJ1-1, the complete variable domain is DTAVSQTPKYLVTQMGNDKSIKCEQNLGHDTMYWYKQDSKKFLKIMFSYNNKELIINETVPNRFSPKSPDKAHLNLHINSLELGDSAVYFCASSQVSSLTRNTEAFFGQGTRLTVV.

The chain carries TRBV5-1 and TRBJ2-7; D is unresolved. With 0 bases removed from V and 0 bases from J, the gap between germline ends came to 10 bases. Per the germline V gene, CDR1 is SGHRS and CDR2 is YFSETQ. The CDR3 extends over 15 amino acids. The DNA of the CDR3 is TGCGCCAGCAGCTTGGCCCGTCCCGTCTCCTACGAGCAGTACTTC. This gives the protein CASSLARPVSYEQYF.

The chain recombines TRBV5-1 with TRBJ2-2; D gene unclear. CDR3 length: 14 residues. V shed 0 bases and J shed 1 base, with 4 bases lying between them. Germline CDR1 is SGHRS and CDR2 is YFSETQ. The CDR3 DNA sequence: TGCGCCAGCAGCTTGGGCCGGAACACCGGGGAGCTGTTTTTT. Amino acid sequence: CASSLGRNTGELFF. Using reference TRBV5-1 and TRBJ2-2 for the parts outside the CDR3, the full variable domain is KAGVTQTPRYLIKTRGQQVTLSCSPISGHRSVSWYQQTPGQGLQFLFEYFSETQRNKGNFPGRFSGRQFSNSRSEMNVSTLELGDSALYLCASSLGRNTGELFFGEGSRLTVL.

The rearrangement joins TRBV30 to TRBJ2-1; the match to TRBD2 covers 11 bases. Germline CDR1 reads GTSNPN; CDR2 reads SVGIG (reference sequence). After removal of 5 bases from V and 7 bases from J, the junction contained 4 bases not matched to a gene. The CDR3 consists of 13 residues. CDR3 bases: TGTGCCTGGGGGACTAGCGGTTGGAATGAGCAGTTCTTC. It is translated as CAWGTSGWNEQFF.

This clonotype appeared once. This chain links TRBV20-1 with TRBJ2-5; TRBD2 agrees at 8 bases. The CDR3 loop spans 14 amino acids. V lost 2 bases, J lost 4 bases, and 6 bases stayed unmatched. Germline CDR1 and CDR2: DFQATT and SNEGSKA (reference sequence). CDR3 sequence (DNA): TGCAGTGCTAGACCCATCCTAGCGGGAGAGACCCAGTACTTC. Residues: CSARPILAGETQYF.

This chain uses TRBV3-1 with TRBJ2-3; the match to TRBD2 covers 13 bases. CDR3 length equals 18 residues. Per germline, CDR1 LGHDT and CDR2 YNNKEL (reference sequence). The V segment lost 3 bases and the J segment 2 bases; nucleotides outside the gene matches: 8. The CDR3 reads CASSHGLAGVSDTDTQYF. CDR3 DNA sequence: TGTGCCAGCAGCCATGGACTAGCGGGGGTTTCAGACACAGATACGCAGTATTTT.

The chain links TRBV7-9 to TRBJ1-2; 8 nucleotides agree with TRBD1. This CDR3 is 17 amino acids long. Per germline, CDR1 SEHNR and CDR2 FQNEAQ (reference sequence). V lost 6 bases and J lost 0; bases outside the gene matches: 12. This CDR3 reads CASSARTGNPPNYGYTF. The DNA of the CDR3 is TGTGCCAGCAGTGCCAGGACAGGGAATCCCCCTAACTATGGCTACACCTTC.

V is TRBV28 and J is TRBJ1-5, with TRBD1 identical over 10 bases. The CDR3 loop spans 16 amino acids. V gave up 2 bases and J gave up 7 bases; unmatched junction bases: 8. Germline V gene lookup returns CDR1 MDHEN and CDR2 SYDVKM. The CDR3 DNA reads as TGTGCCAGCAGTTTACACGGACAGGGGGTAGGCCAGCCCCAGCATTTT. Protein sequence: CASSLHGQGVGQPQHF.